The 12 T cell receptor beta chains listed next were all sequenced from one sample in a study of T cells in Graves' hyperthyroidism and ophthalmopathy. It was RNA transcripts that yielded the amplified TCR beta CDR3 regions. The study used the HTBI primer set for a first-round RT-PCR of the TCR CDR3. TCRdb itself ran the multiplex PCR reads through MiXCR, one entry per CDR3 protein. Of about 400,000 distinct CDR3 sequences in the sample, just under 25% were seen once. Sample: blood. These receptors came from a man between 50 and 59 years old with Graves' hyperthyroidism.

The V and J genes are TRBV20-1 and TRBJ2-3; TRBD1 or TRBD2 may be the D gene (6 bases each). The V gene lost 4 bases and the J gene lost 5 bases, with 10 bases spanning the gap. This CDR3 is 12 amino acids long. Germline CDR1 DFQATT, CDR2 SNEGSKA (reference sequence). The CDR3 DNA reads as TGCAGTGCTACCAGGGGAGGAGATACGCAGTATTTT. Protein: CSATRGGDTQYF.

In this sample, this clonotype turned up many times. CDR3 sequence (DNA): TGTGCCAGCACGTTGGCAGGGTGGTCAGATACGCAGTATTTT. It yields the protein CASTLAGWSDTQYF. J is TRBJ2-3 and V is TRBV28; D might be TRBD1 (5 bases). The CDR3 is 14 amino acids. Per germline, CDR1 MDHEN and CDR2 SYDVKM. V dropped 7 bases and J dropped 4 bases, with 15 bases sitting between them. Full variable domain (outside the CDR3, taken from reference TRBV28 and TRBJ2-3): DVKVTQSSRYLVKRTGEKVFLECVQDMDHENMFWYRQDPGLGLRLIYFSYDVKMKEKGDIPEGYSVSREKKERFSLILESASTNQTSMYLCASTLAGWSDTQYFGPGTRLTVL.

The chain uses TRBV20-1 and TRBJ1-2; 9 nucleotides align to TRBD1. V gave up 3 bases and J gave up 8 bases; unmatched junction bases: 7. This CDR3 comprises 13 residues. The germline gives CDR1 DFQATT, CDR2 SNEGSKA (reference sequence). CDR3 coding DNA: TGCAGTGCTAGCGGTGGACAGGGGACGGGCTACACCTTC. Residues: CSASGGQGTGYTF.

The chain uses TRBV5-1 and TRBJ2-3; 8 bases agree with TRBD2. V dropped 5 bases and J dropped 0; count of bases not matched to a gene: 8. This CDR3 is 16 amino acids long. The V gene's germline CDR1 is SGHRS and CDR2 YFSETQ. The DNA for the CDR3 is TGCGCCAGCAGGCCTTCGGCTAGCGGGAGCACAGATACGCAGTATTTT. Protein sequence: CASRPSASGSTDTQYF.

This chain joins TRBV20-1 and TRBJ2-5; D perhaps matches TRBD2 (7 bases). This CDR3 is built from 14 residues. Germline CDR1 and CDR2: DFQATT and SNEGSKA (reference sequence). With 5 bases removed from V and 5 bases from J, the gap between germline ends came to 18 bases. CDR3 loop: CSAASAGAWETQYF. CDR3 coding DNA: TGCAGTGCTGCTTCCGCGGGGGCTTGGGAGACCCAGTACTTC.

As to this clonotype: One end of the junction varies from germline; a read error may be responsible. This rearrangement joins TRBV20-1 to TRBJ2-1; no definite D call. CDR3 length equals 15 residues. Per the germline V gene, CDR1 is DFQATT and CDR2 is SNEGSKA (reference sequence). CDR3 sequence reads: CGARFPPPRANEQFF. The DNA for the CDR3 is TGCGGTGCTAGATTCCCCCCACCTCGAGCCAATGAGCAGTTCTTC.

In this sample, this clonotype turned up a few times. The chain is built from TRBV29-1 and TRBJ2-7; the match to TRBD1 covers 7 bases. The CDR3 sequence is 12 residues long. The germline V gene has CDR1 SQVTM and CDR2 ANQGSEA. V lost 8 bases to trimming and J lost 2 bases; unmatched junction nucleotides: 6. CDR3 sequence: CSFRQGPYEQYF. The CDR3 coding sequence is TGCAGCTTTCGACAGGGCCCCTACGAGCAGTACTTC.

J is TRBJ1-6 and V is TRBV20-1; no clear D gene. Trimming took 5 bases from V and 6 from J, leaving 26 bases between them. The germline CDR1 and CDR2 sequences are DFQATT and SNEGSKA (reference sequence). CDR3 length: 18 amino acids. CDR3 loop: CSAWILRHNLHSNSPLHF. The CDR3 DNA reads as TGCAGTGCTTGGATCCTTAGACATAATCTCCATAGTAATTCACCCCTCCACTTT.

J is TRBJ2-1 and V is TRBV19, with 7 bases that match TRBD2. CDR3 length equals 14 residues. J was trimmed by 6 bases and V by 6 bases; bases with no gene match: 8. CDR1 LNHDA and CDR2 SQIVND come from the germline V gene (reference sequence). Here the CDR3 reads CASRGLAAVNEQFF. The DNA for the CDR3 is TGTGCCAGTAGAGGGCTAGCGGCGGTCAATGAGCAGTTCTTC.

The genes are TRBV5-1 and TRBJ2-5; weak D call: TRBD1 (5 bases). The CDR3 runs 14 residues. V was trimmed by 0 bases and J by 4 bases, leaving 10 bases between them. Germline values: CDR1 SGHRS, CDR2 YFSETQ. CDR3: CASSLEGAVETQYF. Written as DNA, the CDR3 is TGCGCCAGCAGCTTGGAAGGGGCGGTAGAGACCCAGTACTTC.

The chain recombines TRBV20-1 with TRBJ2-3; D not resolved. V was shortened by 3 bases and J by 6 bases, with 10 bases between the two germline ends. This CDR3 has 12 amino acids. Germline CDR1 is DFQATT and CDR2 is SNEGSKA (reference sequence). The CDR3 sequence is CSASNLQDTQYF. Written as DNA, the CDR3 is TGCAGTGCTAGTAACTTGCAGGATACGCAGTATTTT.

The V call is TRBV7-6, the J call TRBJ2-3; 8 bases align to TRBD2. J was trimmed by 1 base and V by 4 bases; bases with no gene match: 4. This CDR3 contains 15 residues. Germline V gives CDR1 SGHVS, CDR2 FNYEAQ. This chain's CDR3 is CASSSSGLGTDTQYF. The CDR3 coding sequence is TGTGCCAGCAGCTCTAGCGGGCTTGGCACAGATACGCAGTATTTT.